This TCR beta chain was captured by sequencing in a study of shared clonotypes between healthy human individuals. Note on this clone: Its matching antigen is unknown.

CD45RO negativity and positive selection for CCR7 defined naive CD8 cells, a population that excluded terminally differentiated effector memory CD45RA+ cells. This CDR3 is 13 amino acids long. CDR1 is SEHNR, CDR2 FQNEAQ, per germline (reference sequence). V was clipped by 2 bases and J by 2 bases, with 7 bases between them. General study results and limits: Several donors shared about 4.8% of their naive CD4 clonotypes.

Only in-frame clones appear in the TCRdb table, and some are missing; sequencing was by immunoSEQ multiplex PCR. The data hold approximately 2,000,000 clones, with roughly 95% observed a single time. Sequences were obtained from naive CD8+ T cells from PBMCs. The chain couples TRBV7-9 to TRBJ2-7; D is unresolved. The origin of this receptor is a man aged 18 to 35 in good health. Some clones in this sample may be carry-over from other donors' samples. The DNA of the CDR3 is TGTGCCAGCAGCTTAACAGATACCTACGAGCAGTACTTC. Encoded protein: CASSLTDTYEQYF.